This T cell receptor beta chain appears in the sequencing data of a study of PD-1 blockade in classical Hodgkin lymphoma. Study-level findings and limits: With CD4+ cells, TCR diversity rose significantly by C4D1, but not with CD8+ cells.

This CDR3 spans 13 amino acids. The V gene's germline CDR1 is MNHNY and CDR2 SVGAGI (reference sequence). Trimming shortened V by 6 bases and J by 6 bases, and 14 bases separated the two germline ends. Every patient relapsed after autologous stem cell transplantation, and brentuximab vedotin exposure varied. Patients had relapsed/refractory classical Hodgkin lymphoma with complete response, partial response or progressive disease as best response. Profiling relied on immunoSEQ multiplex PCR, and the TCRdb table lists in-frame clones only, not all of them. The table lists approximately 6,900 clones, 86% of them singletons. This clone was recorded only once. The antigen remains unidentified.

The J gene is TRBJ1-2, the V gene TRBV6-6; possible D gene TRBD1, 6 bases. This clonotype was obtained from a human donor with classical Hodgkin lymphoma. The sequences come from peripheral blood mononuclear cells (PBMCs), collected before the second cycle of nivolumab. The CDR3 DNA reads as TGTGCCAGCAGCAGTACAGGGTTGGATGGCTACACCTTC. Protein sequence: CASSSTGLDGYTF.